This T cell receptor (beta chain) is drawn from a study of blood T cells in healthy people across ages. Overall study findings and caveats: The fall in TCR beta diversity per million T cells was roughly linear with age. What prevented conclusive comparison of naive and antigen-experienced cells was that PBMCs were unsorted. Shifts in expanded clonotypes may have been confounded by donor CMV status, which was unknown.

There are 15 residues in the CDR3. PCR was performed a second time for roughly 6 to 12 cycles using a sample-barcoded 5' primer and a J-beta primer mix. From the 5' RACE reads, TCRdb called clonotypes with MiXCR, one entry per CDR3 protein. The repertoire holds roughly 2 million distinct CDR3 sequences, with about 49% as singletons. About this clonotype itself: Its matching antigen is unknown.

J is TRBJ2-4 and V is TRBV12-3 or TRBV12-4; 8 bases line up with TRBD1. Near its end, the DNA agrees better with TRBJ2-5, so the J call may be wrong. The specimen sequenced was blood. This TCR was sampled from a woman in her thirties or forties in good health. The chain's CDR3 is CASSFVTGVGETQYF. In nucleotides, the CDR3 is TGTGCCAGCAGTTTCGTGACAGGGGTTGGTGAGACCCAGTACTTC.